This TCR beta chain was recovered during a study of shared clonotypes between healthy human individuals. Study-level results: Although depth was large, rarefaction showed that sequencing of the sorted subsets was incomplete.

A word on this clone: Its specificity is unknown.

J gave up 7 bases and V 6 bases, and 8 bases lay outside the gene matches. Germline-derived CDR1 and CDR2 are SGHAT and FQNNGV. The CDR3 loop spans 15 amino acids. The test was conducted at deep level. TCRdb's copy holds only in-frame clones and misses some; the assay was immunoSEQ multiplex PCR. The sample shows 2 million to 3 million clones, 90% to 95% of them seen only once. The origin of this receptor is a man aged 18-30 years in good health. Sequenced material: naive CD4+ T cells sorted from blood. The subset was: CD45RA+ positively selected. This chain links TRBV11-2 with TRBJ2-1; TRBD2 agrees at 11 bases. DNA of the CDR3: TGTGCCAGCAGTACGGGACTAGCGGACCCAAATGAGCAGTTCTTC. This gives the protein CASSTGLADPNEQFF.